This TCR beta chain was sequenced for a study of cytomegalovirus exposure and HLA in healthy donors. The wider study: Of 398 genotyped donors, more than 75% clustered with self-reported Caucasian donors.

Only a few counts were recorded for this clone. Its antigen is as yet unknown. Study outcomes and limitations: Associated with HLA alleles at 0.05 false discovery rate in a later analysis were some 18,000 TCR beta sequences. Cytomegalovirus status was reportedly diagnosed by the classifier with high specificity and sensitivity.

The CDR3 length is 13 residues. Germline-derived CDR1 and CDR2 are MNHNS and SASEGT. The germline V and J ends were trimmed by 1 base and 3 bases, with 6 bases remaining between them. The PCR used 60 Vbeta and 13 Jbeta primers. Repertoires were generated with immunoSEQ multiplex PCR, while TCRdb's copy carries only in-frame clones and drops some. There are 200,000 to 250,000 clones in the sample; about 80% occur only once, and under 0.8% lies in the top ten. This sequence was found in a man between 18 and 35 years old in good health and CMV-seronegative. The sample comprised PBMCs. J is TRBJ1-2 and V is TRBV6-1, with D hard to call. The CDR3 coding sequence is TGTGCCAGCAGTGAAGGCGAACACTATGGCTACACCTTC. It encodes CASSEGEHYGYTF.